The 27 T cell receptor beta chains presented below share a single source sample, sequenced in a study of blood T cell repertoires in COVID-19. Measured with immunoSEQ multiplex PCR; TCRdb has only the in-frame clones, and not every one. The sample lists 140,000 to 150,000 clones; about 89% were seen once. Sequenced input: peripheral blood. The receptors shown here come from a man aged 60 to 69 with active or convalescent COVID-19.

This chain uses TRBV6-5 with TRBJ1-2; 9 nucleotides align to TRBD1. Germline V gives CDR1 MNHEY, CDR2 SVGAGI. V shed 2 bases and J 8 bases; nucleotides not matched to a gene: 6. The CDR3 length is 14 residues. The CDR3 loop reads CASSYGTGNRGYTF. The CDR3 bases are TGTGCCAGCAGTTACGGGACAGGGAACAGGGGCTACACCTTC.

The chain joins TRBV27 to TRBJ2-7; tentatively, D is TRBD2 (5 bases). Germline assignment: CDR1 MNHEY and CDR2 SMNVEV (reference sequence). This CDR3 spans 13 amino acids. V lost 7 bases and J lost 1, with 11 bases in between. CDR3 sequence reads: CASTTTGSYEQYF. CDR3 bases: TGTGCCAGCACCACGACGGGGTCCTACGAGCAGTACTTC.

DNA of the CDR3: TGTGCCAGCAGTTCCAGGACAGGGGCCACTGAAGCTTTCTTT. Translated: CASSSRTGATEAFF. The chain has TRBV6-5 and TRBJ1-1; 9 bases are shared with TRBD1. The CDR3 totals 14 residues. Germline-derived CDR1 and CDR2 are MNHEY and SVGAGI. J gave up 4 bases and V 4 bases, and 4 bases lay outside the gene matches.

The rearrangement links TRBV4-3 to TRBJ1-1; no clear D gene. The CDR3 length is 15 residues. Deletions cut 0 bases from V and 2 bases from J, with 10 bases between. The germline V gene has CDR1 LGHNA and CDR2 YSLEER. CDR3 sequence: CASSQDEGRNTEAFF. Written as DNA, the CDR3 is TGCGCCAGCAGCCAAGATGAAGGGAGAAACACTGAAGCTTTCTTT.

The chain uses TRBV2 and TRBJ1-5, with unresolved D. V lost 10 bases to trimming and J lost 0 bases, with 10 bases between them. CDR3 length equals 13 residues. Germline lookup yields CDR1 SNHLY and CDR2 FYNNEI. The CDR3 sequence is CAMGSDSNQPQHF. Written as DNA, the CDR3 is TGTGCCATGGGGAGCGATAGCAATCAGCCCCAGCATTTT.

V gene TRBV14 combines with J gene TRBJ1-5, with D possibly matching TRBD1 (5 bases). CDR1 and CDR2 (germline): SGHDN, FVKESK. V was shortened by 0 bases and J by 3 bases, with 12 bases between the two germline ends. This CDR3 region has 16 residues. CDR3 amino acids: CASSQDPRVPNQPQHF. CDR3 DNA sequence: TGTGCCAGCAGCCAAGATCCCAGGGTGCCCAATCAGCCCCAGCATTTT.

The rearrangement links TRBV13 to TRBJ2-7; TRBD2 is a possible D gene (6 bases). Per the germline V gene, CDR1 is PRHDT and CDR2 is FYEKMQ (reference sequence). This CDR3 spans 14 amino acids. V was trimmed by 5 bases and J by 7 bases, leaving 18 bases between them. The CDR3 DNA reads TGTGCCAGCAGCACCGGGGGTAGGCTGGGGGAGCAGTACTTC. It codes for CASSTGGRLGEQYF.

The chain combines TRBV28 with TRBJ2-7, with 14 bases identical to TRBD2. The CDR3 is 17 residues long. The junction had 5 bases not matched to a gene; V was cut back by 0 bases and J by 4 bases. Germline V lookup: CDR1 MDHEN, CDR2 SYDVKM. The DNA for the CDR3 is TGTGCCAGCAGTTTATGGGGGACTAGCGGGGGTGGATACGAGCAGTACTTC. Translation gives CASSLWGTSGGGYEQYF.

The chain combines TRBV30 with TRBJ1-2; D remains ambiguous. The CDR3 has 13 residues. The V and J ends lost 2 bases and 7 bases respectively, with 14 bases between them. CDR1 is GTSNPN, CDR2 SVGIG, per germline (reference sequence). The CDR3 nucleotides are TGTGCCTGGAGTCTAGGCGTTATCGCTGGCTACACCTTC. Its protein product is CAWSLGVIAGYTF.

The V gene is TRBV7-2, the J gene TRBJ2-3; TRBD1 agrees at 9 bases. With 3 bases clipped from V and 4 bases from J, the junction kept 5 bases outside the gene matches. This CDR3 contains 15 residues. Germline V gives CDR1 SGHTA, CDR2 FQGNSA. CDR3 DNA: TGTGCCAGCAGCTTGACAGGGGGAGTAGCAGATACGCAGTATTTT. Translation gives CASSLTGGVADTQYF.

The chain has TRBV28 and TRBJ2-7, with D tentatively TRBD1 (5 bases). In germline, CDR1 is MDHEN, CDR2 SYDVKM. The CDR3 has 14 residues. Between the trimmed V and J ends, which lost 2 bases and 2 bases, there was a span of 10 bases. The CDR3 coding sequence is TGTGCCAGCAGTTTAAGGGGCAGGACCTACGAGCAGTACTTC. Protein: CASSLRGRTYEQYF. The full variable domain, rest sourced from reference TRBV28 and TRBJ2-7, is DVKVTQSSRYLVKRTGEKVFLECVQDMDHENMFWYRQDPGLGLRLIYFSYDVKMKEKGDIPEGYSVSREKKERFSLILESASTNQTSMYLCASSLRGRTYEQYFGPGTRLTVT.

This sequence joins TRBV14 and TRBJ2-1; 9 positions agree with TRBD2. Germline V gene lookup returns CDR1 SGHDN and CDR2 FVKESK. The CDR3 spans 18 residues. V gave up 0 bases and J gave up 1 base; unmatched junction bases: 7. The DNA of the CDR3 is TGTGCCAGCAGCCAAGAGATAGTGGGACTAGCTTCCTACAATGAGCAGTTCTTC. It codes for CASSQEIVGLASYNEQFF.

The chain links TRBV4-3 to TRBJ1-2, with D hard to call. There are 16 residues in the CDR3. Trimming pared 1 base from V and 0 bases from J, leaving 12 bases between. Germline V gene lookup returns CDR1 LGHNA and CDR2 YSLEER. The CDR3 nucleotides are TGCGCCAGCAGCCAAGCCGTCTGGGGAGCTAACTATGGCTACACCTTC. Translation: CASSQAVWGANYGYTF.

The chain carries TRBV28 and TRBJ2-3; no clear D gene. Germline V CDR1 and CDR2: MDHEN, SYDVKM. Trimming cost V 5 bases and J 3 bases, with 12 bases left between them. The CDR3 is made up of 14 amino acids. Written as DNA, the CDR3 is TGTGCCAGCAGTCCAGCTCTCGGGACAGATACGCAGTATTTT. Translated: CASSPALGTDTQYF.

The chain recombines TRBV24-1 with TRBJ2-7; 9 bases map to TRBD1. The CDR3 consists of 15 residues. Germline V lookup: CDR1 KGHDR, CDR2 SFDVKD. Trimming took 4 bases from V and 6 from J; bases not matched to a gene: 9. The CDR3 loop is CATSDHRDRVGEQYF. The CDR3 region has the DNA TGTGCCACCAGTGACCACCGGGACAGGGTTGGCGAGCAGTACTTC.

The V and J genes are TRBV5-1 and TRBJ2-7; 7 positions agree with TRBD1. The V gene's germline CDR1 is SGHRS and CDR2 YFSETQ. The CDR3 has 15 residues. Trimming cost V 5 bases and J 7 bases; bases outside gene matches: 15. CDR3 bases: TGCGCCAGCAGGGCTATTCCCGACAGGGTTGGAGAGCAGTACTTC. Protein: CASRAIPDRVGEQYF.

In DNA form, the CDR3 reads TGTGCCAGCAAGGTAAATAACAGGGGAGGAGAAAAACTGTTTTTT. Translation gives CASKVNNRGGEKLFF. V usage is TRBV21-1 and J usage is TRBJ1-4; TRBD1, the table's D call, was not compared with the DNA. TRBV21-1 is given as a pseudogene. There are 15 residues in the CDR3.

The J gene is TRBJ2-5, the V gene TRBV2, with a weak D call TRBD1 (5 bases). The CDR3 is 12 residues long. From germline, CDR1 is SNHLY and CDR2 FYNNEI. Trimming shortened V by 7 bases and J by 8 bases, and 14 bases separated the two germline ends. CDR3 coding DNA: TGTGCCAGCAAGCCGACAGCTGGAACCCAGTACTTC. Protein: CASKPTAGTQYF.

The chain uses TRBV15 and TRBJ1-1; 10 bases are shared with TRBD1. From germline, CDR1 is LNHNV and CDR2 YYDKDF (reference sequence). V lost 1 base, J lost 10 bases, and 6 bases stayed unmatched. This CDR3 spans 14 amino acids. The CDR3 loop reads CATSRGFGDRGAFF. CDR3 in DNA: TGTGCCACCAGCAGAGGGTTCGGGGACAGGGGAGCTTTCTTT.

This rearrangement joins TRBV25-1 to TRBJ1-1; D not certain. This CDR3 spans 12 amino acids. Germline V gene sequence: CDR1 MGHDK, CDR2 SYGVNS. Trimming shortened V by 0 bases and J by 4 bases, and 3 bases separated the two germline ends. CDR3 nucleotides: TGTGCCAGCAGTGAATACGGCACTGAAGCTTTCTTT. As protein: CASSEYGTEAFF.

The genes are TRBV5-1 and TRBJ2-5; D is unclear. The CDR3 is 14 amino acids. V shed 0 bases and J shed 4 bases, with 10 bases lying between them. Germline values: CDR1 SGHRS, CDR2 YFSETQ. The CDR3 region has the DNA TGCGCCAGCAGCTTGGACGGTACCTCAGAGACCCAGTACTTC. Its protein product is CASSLDGTSETQYF.

This chain connects TRBV6-2 or TRBV6-3 to TRBJ1-2; 7 bases are shared with TRBD1. The germline V gene encodes CDR1 MNHEY and CDR2 SVGEGT. The V gene end was trimmed by 4 bases and the J gene end by 6 bases; junction bases not matched to a gene: 5. The CDR3 totals 13 residues. CDR3 region: CASSSTGTDGYTF. The DNA for the CDR3 is TGTGCCAGCAGTTCCACCGGGACAGATGGCTACACCTTC.

The chain carries TRBV3-1 (or the pseudogene TRBV3-2) and TRBJ1-4, with D hard to call. This CDR3 region has 15 residues. The V and J ends lost 5 bases and 6 bases respectively, with 16 bases between them. The germline V gene encodes CDR1 LGHDT and CDR2 YNNKEL (reference sequence). This chain's CDR3 is CASSARSLEDEKLFF. The CDR3 DNA follows: TGTGCCAGCAGCGCTCGAAGCCTTGAGGATGAAAAACTGTTTTTT.

This clone occurred once. The chain combines TRBV12-5 with TRBJ2-3; 8 positions match TRBD2. This CDR3 is 18 amino acids long. Trimming removed 0 bases from V and 3 bases from J; junction bases left unmatched: 11. The germline CDR1 and CDR2 sequences are LGHNT and FRNRAP. The CDR3 coding sequence is TGTGCTAGTGGTTTGGTGGATTTGACGGGACTAGGGACAGATACGCAGTATTTT. Its translation is CASGLVDLTGLGTDTQYF.

This clone was recorded only once. The chain uses TRBV21-1 and TRBJ2-1; the D call TRBD1 from the table was never checked on the DNA. TRBV21-1 counts as a pseudogene. The CDR3 covers 18 residues. The CDR3 region has the DNA TGTGCCAGCAGCACCCCAAGGGGGCGGAGAAGCTCCTACAATGAGCAGTTCTTC. Amino acids: CASSTPRGRRSSYNEQFF.

This clone was detected a few times. CDR3 DNA sequence: TGTGCCAGCAGCGCCCTAGCGGGAGTAGACGGGGAGCTGTTTTTT. Its translation is CASSALAGVDGELFF. This chain joins TRBV7-3 and TRBJ2-2; 10 nucleotides align to TRBD2. The CDR3 covers 15 residues. Trimming cost V 5 bases and J 7 bases; bases outside gene matches: 7. Germline V gene sequence: CDR1 SGHTA, CDR2 FQGTGA.

The V gene is TRBV29-1, the J gene TRBJ1-2; D is unresolved. The CDR3 extends over 15 amino acids. V was shortened by 4 bases and J by 0 bases, with 15 bases between the two germline ends. Germline CDR1 is SQVTM and CDR2 is ANQGSEA. The CDR3 loop is CSVAAENLANYGYTF. In DNA form, the CDR3 reads TGCAGCGTTGCCGCTGAGAACCTAGCTAACTATGGCTACACCTTC.